This T cell receptor beta chain originates from a study of shared clonotypes between healthy human individuals. Study context: Donor composition was a couple of women and three men, aged 18 to 49. Researchers assigned three CD4 naive, three CD4 memory, two CD8 naive and one CD8 memory plate to each donor.

The germline CDR1 and CDR2 sequences are MNHEY and SVGAGI. The CDR3 length is 14 residues. V was clipped by 6 bases and J by 4 bases; unmatched bases: 8. Profiled with immunoSEQ multiplex PCR; TCRdb holds only in-frame clones, not every one. In the table there are about 2,100,000 clones, just over 90% of which are singletons. Terminally differentiated effector memory CD45RA+ cells were excluded from the naive CD8 cells, which were CD45RO-negative and positively selected for CCR7. This rearrangement joins TRBV6-5 to TRBJ1-2, with 7 positions matching TRBD1. Specimen: naive CD8+ T cells from PBMCs. The sequence was collected from a young man in good health. Some clones in this sample may be carry-over from other donors' samples. The CDR3, as DNA: TGTGCCAGCAGCCCGCGGGAGGGGGCCTATGGCTACACCTTC. It specifies CASSPREGAYGYTF.